The sequence of this T cell receptor beta chain was determined in a study of blood T cell repertoires in COVID-19. About the study: COVID-19 samples collected from the United States, Italy and Spain covered acute and convalescent phases. The cDNA or gDNA used as material had been derived from T cells, B-cell-depleted T cells, or PBMCs.

In the original processing: From reference gene primer amplification, estimates of nucleated cell counts were derived. Produced via immunoSEQ multiplex PCR; TCRdb's table is partial and in-frame only. That table supplies the V and J calls and clone size; D and trimming were determined from the DNA. The sample lists more than 200,000 clones, 80% to 85% occurring once. The CDR3 runs to 14 residues. V lost 3 bases to trimming and J lost 4 bases, with 13 bases between them. Germline CDR1 is SGDLS and CDR2 is YYNGEE. Sequencing was done on a sample of peripheral blood. The chain combines TRBV9 with TRBJ1-1; D remains ambiguous. The sequence derives from a man aged 35-49 years with acute or convalescent COVID-19. This CDR3 reads CASSGGGRGTEAFF. CDR3 coding DNA: TGTGCCAGCAGCGGCGGCGGGCGGGGCACTGAAGCTTTCTTT.